This record looks at one T cell receptor beta chain sequence and its context. Its antigen remains unknown. This sample was taken from a study of cytomegalovirus exposure and HLA in healthy donors. General study results and limits: Sequencing likely caused a cluster of highly shared sequence variants.

Trimming removed 0 bases from V and 2 bases from J, with 11 bases in between. The CDR3 extends over 16 amino acids. Per the germline V gene, CDR1 is SGHTA and CDR2 is FQGTGA. The PCR contained 60 Vbeta and 13 Jbeta primers. Repertoires were generated with immunoSEQ multiplex PCR, while TCRdb's copy carries only in-frame clones and drops some. The profile shows under 300,000 clones, 75% to 85% of them singletons. The sample consisted of PBMCs. The source is a woman aged 55 to 70 in good health and CMV-seropositive. The V and J genes are TRBV7-3 and TRBJ2-1, with D tentatively TRBD2 (6 bases). The CDR3 DNA reads as TGTGCCAGCAGCTTAACGGACTATAGCGCCTACAATGAGCAGTTCTTC. Translating gives CASSLTDYSAYNEQFF.